Many counts were recorded for the clone carrying this TCR beta chain. What it recognizes is unknown. The ends were cut back, 5 bases at V and 3 bases at J, with 16 bases in the middle. The germline gives CDR1 SGHVS, CDR2 FQNEAQ. The CDR3 totals 15 residues. A 5'RACE reaction primed in the constant segment made cDNA libraries of TCR alpha and TCR beta, and these carried sample barcodes and UMIs. TCRdb reprocessed the 5' RACE reads with MiXCR, giving one entry per CDR3 protein. The sample lists roughly 220,000 distinct CDR3 sequences, about 9.2% occurring once. This specimen comes from a study of T-cell memory formation after mild COVID-19. Study-wide findings and caveats: Day 15 to 85 contracting clones showed balanced CD4/CD8; day 15 to 37 expanders favored CD4+. Researchers found some responding clones in pre-infection memory, a sign that cross-reactive memory joined.

Material: PBMCs or a T cell subset sorted from them (not recorded which). The chain has TRBV7-8 and TRBJ1-1; tentative D call: TRBD1 (5 bases). This TCR came from a man between 18 and 29 years old who had mild COVID-19 (a few samples of this study predate the infection). Cell type and time point are not known. The CDR3 loop is CASSAWGTGDTEAFF. The CDR3 region has the DNA TGTGCCAGCAGCGCATGGGGAACGGGGGACACTGAAGCTTTCTTT. The whole variable domain, remainder taken from reference TRBV7-8 and TRBJ1-1, is GAGVSQSPRYKVAKRGQDVALRCDPISGHVSLFWYQQALGQGPEFLTYFQNEAQLDKSGLPSDRFFAERPEGSVSTLKIQRTQQEDSAVYLCASSAWGTGDTEAFFGQGTRLTVV.